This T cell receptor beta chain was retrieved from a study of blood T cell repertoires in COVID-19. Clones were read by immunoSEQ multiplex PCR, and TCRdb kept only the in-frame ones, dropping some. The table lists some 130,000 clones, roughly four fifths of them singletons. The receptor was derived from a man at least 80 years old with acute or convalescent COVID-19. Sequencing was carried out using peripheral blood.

CDR3 sequence reads: CASRPSGGGTGELFF. CDR3 sequence (DNA): TGCGCCAGCAGACCCTCGGGGGGCGGCACCGGGGAGCTGTTTTTT. The chain joins TRBV5-1 to TRBJ2-2; D is perhaps TRBD2 (7 bases). The CDR3 contains 15 residues. Germline CDR1 and CDR2: SGHRS and YFSETQ. The V end was cut by 5 bases, the J end by 4 bases, with 15 bases between. The variable domain in full, completed from reference TRBV5-1 and TRBJ2-2, reads KAGVTQTPRYLIKTRGQQVTLSCSPISGHRSVSWYQQTPGQGLQFLFEYFSETQRNKGNFPGRFSGRQFSNSRSEMNVSTLELGDSALYLCASRPSGGGTGELFFGEGSRLTVL.